This T cell receptor (beta chain) was profiled in a study of CD8 T cells in ankylosing spondylitis. TCRdb passed the 5' RACE reads through MiXCR, listing each CDR3 protein once. The sample includes 30,000 to 35,000 distinct CDR3 sequences, more than 30% of them seen just once. General study findings and limits: Disease-linked clones were CD8+ and relatively rare in peripheral blood. Significantly higher representation of disease-linked clones was reported for matched ankylosing spondylitis synovial fluid.

J was trimmed by 4 bases and V by 1 base; bases with no gene match: 10. The CDR3 is 18 residues long. Turning to this clonotype: Its antigen is currently unknown.

This receptor was obtained from a male donor with ankylosing spondylitis. This chain joins TRBV12-3 or TRBV12-4 and TRBJ2-1; 10 bases map to TRBD2. The sample consisted of synovial fluid, either unsorted or a sorted T cell fraction (not recorded which). The CDR3 reads CASSLETSGTLTYNEQFF. The CDR3 DNA reads TGTGCCAGCAGTTTAGAAACTAGCGGGACCCTAACATACAATGAGCAGTTCTTC.